There are many counts of the clone carrying this T cell receptor beta chain. What it recognizes is unknown. The sample belongs to a study of response to subunit inactivated influenza vaccine. Study results and caveats: After each seasonal influenza vaccination, few new T cells are recruited, the authors suggested.

TCRdb passed the RT-PCR reads through MiXCR, listing each CDR3 protein once. This sample has approximately 290,000 distinct CDR3 sequences; over 20% occur once, and the top ten carry around 10%. The CDR3 has 16 residues. The ends were cut back, 0 bases at V and 0 bases at J, with 9 bases in the middle. CDR1 is SGHRS, CDR2 YFSETQ, per germline. This specimen consisted of PBMCs from blood, obtained around 22 months after vaccination. The source is a man aged 50-75 years who received an inactivated influenza vaccine. The chain uses TRBV5-1 and TRBJ1-4; D may be TRBD1 (5 bases). CDR3 coding DNA: TGCGCCAGCAGCTTGGCCCAGGGAGCAACTAATGAAAAACTGTTTTTT. It codes for CASSLAQGATNEKLFF.